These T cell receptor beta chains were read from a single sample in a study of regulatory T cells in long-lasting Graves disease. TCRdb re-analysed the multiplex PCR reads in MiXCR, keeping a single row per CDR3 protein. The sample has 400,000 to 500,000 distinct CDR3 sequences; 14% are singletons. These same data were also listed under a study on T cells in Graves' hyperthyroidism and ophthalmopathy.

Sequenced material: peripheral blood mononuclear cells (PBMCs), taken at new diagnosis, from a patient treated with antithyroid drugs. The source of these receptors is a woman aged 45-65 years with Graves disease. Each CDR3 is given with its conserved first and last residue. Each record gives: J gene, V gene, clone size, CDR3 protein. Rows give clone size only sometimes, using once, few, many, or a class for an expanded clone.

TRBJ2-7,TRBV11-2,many,CASSFFEGPYEQYF
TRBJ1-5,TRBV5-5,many,CASSPGQEHQPQHF
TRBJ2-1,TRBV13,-,CASSLGPTGRYNEQFF
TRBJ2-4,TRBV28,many,CASRSPGQGLAKNIQYF
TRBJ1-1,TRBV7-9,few,CASTEVQDLVKAFF
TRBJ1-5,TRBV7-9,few,CASSRTGSDQPQHF
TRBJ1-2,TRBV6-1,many,CASSEAMGGERGYTF
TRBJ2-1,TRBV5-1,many,CASSFRGTSGAYNEQFF
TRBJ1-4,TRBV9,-,CASSVGENEKLFF
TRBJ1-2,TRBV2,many,CASSDGDRMGGYTF
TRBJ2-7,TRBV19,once,CASSPGLATTYEQYF
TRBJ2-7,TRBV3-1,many,CASSQEGRQGREQYF
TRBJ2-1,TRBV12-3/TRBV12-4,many,CASSPRRGEPGINNEQFF
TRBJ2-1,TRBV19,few,CASSFQQGVGYGEQFF
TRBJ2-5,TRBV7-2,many,CASSLVFYGVHQETQYF
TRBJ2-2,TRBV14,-,CASSPVAGSNTGELFF
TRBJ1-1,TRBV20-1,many,CSARQGENTEAFF
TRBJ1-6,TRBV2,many,CASRVNMDSPLHF
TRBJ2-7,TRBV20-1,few,CSASSGVSYEQYF
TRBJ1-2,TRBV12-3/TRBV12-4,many,CASSLADGPYGYTF
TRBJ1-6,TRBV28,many,CASSPGQGNSPLHF
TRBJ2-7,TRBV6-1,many,CASSQGTNSYEQYF